This T cell receptor beta chain comes out of a study of radiotherapy plus CTLA-4 blockade in lung cancer. Study background: An objective response was seen in about 17% of patients, and disease control in about 30%.

Per the germline V gene, CDR1 is MNHEY and CDR2 is SVGAGI. V lost 5 bases, J lost 2 bases, and 6 bases stayed unmatched. This CDR3 is built from 14 residues. Study findings and constraints: Among reported predictors of response, early blood T cell clone dynamics with interferon-beta performed best.

Profiled with immunoSEQ multiplex PCR; TCRdb holds only in-frame clones, not every one. The sample lists 81,000 or so clones; 78% were seen once. A remark on this clone: The antigen is unknown.

Lung cancer patients with chemo-refractory metastatic non-small-cell disease were given focal radiation plus CTLA-4 blockade with ipilimumab. This chain links TRBV6-5 with TRBJ2-7; 7 bases align to TRBD1. Specimen: peripheral blood, collected from a patient treated with radiotherapy plus ipilimumab. The sequence was obtained from a human donor with non-small cell lung cancer whose response to radiotherapy plus ipilimumab could not be evaluated. Some clones in this sample may be carry-over from other donors' samples. The DNA for the CDR3 is TGTGCCAGCAGTGCGGACAGGTTTCCCTACGAGCAGTACTTC. Translating it yields CASSADRFPYEQYF.